These 11 T cell receptor beta chains share one sample of origin, sequenced in a study of control samples from healthy donors and cancer patients. Sequenced by immunoSEQ multiplex PCR; TCRdb stores in-frame clones only, minus some. This repertoire shows about 270,000 clones, roughly 80% found once; its top ten account for 10% to 15%. The sequenced material came from PBMCs. These receptor sequences come from a woman in her sixties with lung cancer.

The genes are TRBV19 and TRBJ2-3, with D hard to call. This CDR3 spans 11 amino acids. Looked up from germline, CDR1 is LNHDA and CDR2 is SQIVND (reference sequence). V lost 5 bases to trimming and J lost 2 bases, with 2 bases between them. For the CDR3, the DNA is TGTGCCAGTAGTTTCACAGATACGCAGTATTTT. Translated: CASSFTDTQYF.

This clone was seen just once. This rearrangement joins TRBV6-4 to TRBJ1-5, with TRBD1 matching over 11 bases. V gave up 0 bases and J gave up 4 bases; unmatched junction bases: 14. Germline CDR1 MRHNA, CDR2 SNTAGT. This CDR3 is built from 20 residues. CDR3 DNA: TGTGCCAGCAGTGACTCGATGGGGGTTGGACAGGGGGCTTCTAATCAGCCCCAGCATTTT. Translation: CASSDSMGVGQGASNQPQHF.

V is TRBV7-3 and J is TRBJ2-2, with a weak D call TRBD2 (6 bases). V lost 0 bases to trimming and J lost 4 bases, with 9 bases between them. There are 15 residues in the CDR3. Germline lookup yields CDR1 SGHTA and CDR2 FQGTGA. The chain's CDR3 is CASSLTGGSTGELFF. CDR3 sequence (DNA): TGTGCCAGCAGCTTAACCGGGGGTAGCACCGGGGAGCTGTTTTTT.

The DNA for the CDR3 is TGTGCCAGCAGCCAGCGCGCAGGGTTGAATTCACCCCTCCACTTT. Translating gives CASSQRAGLNSPLHF. The chain recombines TRBV5-4 with TRBJ1-6; D might be TRBD1 (5 bases). Germline assignment: CDR1 SGHNT and CDR2 YYREEE (reference sequence). Trimming removed 4 bases from V and 7 bases from J, with 15 bases in between. The CDR3 totals 15 residues.

The chain carries TRBV5-6 and TRBJ1-2; TRBD1 matches at 8 bases. CDR1 and CDR2 from the germline V gene are SGHDT and YYEEEE. This CDR3 is built from 16 residues. Trimming took 3 bases from V and 2 from J; bases not matched to a gene: 9. CDR3 protein: CASSYFSTGANYGYTF. CDR3 nucleotide sequence: TGTGCCAGCAGCTATTTTTCGACAGGGGCGAACTATGGCTACACCTTC.

This chain connects TRBV5-1 to TRBJ1-1, with TRBD1 identical over 7 bases. The CDR3 contains 13 residues. J lost 7 bases, V lost 1 base, and 4 bases had no gene match. CDR1 is SGHRS, CDR2 YFSETQ, per germline. The DNA for the CDR3 is TGCGCCAGCAGCTTGAAGGGGGCCGGTGAAGCTTTCTTT. Translated: CASSLKGAGEAFF.

The rearrangement links TRBV10-1 to TRBJ1-2; D ambiguous. The CDR3 covers 10 residues. Per the germline V gene, CDR1 is WNHNN and CDR2 is SYGVQD (reference sequence). With 11 bases removed from V and 4 bases from J, the gap between germline ends came to 8 bases. CDR3 sequence: CASGVYGYTF. The CDR3 DNA reads as TGCGCCTCTGGAGTCTATGGCTACACCTTC.

The chain has TRBV6-5 and TRBJ1-3; D unresolved. Trimming cost V 4 bases and J 1 base, with 11 bases left between them. Germline CDR1 is MNHEY and CDR2 is SVGAGI. The CDR3 consists of 15 residues. The CDR3 sequence: CASSLTRGSGNTIYF. DNA of the CDR3: TGTGCCAGCAGTTTGACTCGCGGGTCTGGAAACACCATATATTTT.

Of note for this clone: Other DNA sequences in this specimen translate into the identical CDR3. The chain links TRBV5-1 to TRBJ2-2, with D perhaps matching TRBD1 (6 bases). Trimming took off 1 base at V and 6 bases at J, with 10 bases between the two ends. Germline CDR1 reads SGHRS; CDR2 reads YFSETQ. The CDR3 length is 14 residues. The CDR3, as DNA: TGCGCCAGCAGCTTGTCCTCAGGGGCCGGGGAGCTGTTTTTT. This translates into CASSLSSGAGELFF.

The chain carries TRBV7-9 and TRBJ2-3; D is unresolved. Trimming stripped 4 bases from V and 5 bases from J, with 10 bases between. Per the germline V gene, CDR1 is SEHNR and CDR2 is FQNEAQ (reference sequence). The CDR3 runs to 13 residues. In DNA form, the CDR3 reads TGTGCCAGCAGCTACCCTCCAGAAGATACGCAGTATTTT. Translating it yields CASSYPPEDTQYF.

In its sample, this clone was seen a few times. CDR3 coding DNA: TGTGCCAGCAGCCAAACCGTCGCCCTGTATGGCTACACCTTC. Its protein product is CASSQTVALYGYTF. The genes are TRBV28 and TRBJ1-2; unclear D gene. Trimming pared 6 bases from V and 5 bases from J, leaving 16 bases between. The CDR3 is 14 amino acids. Germline V lookup: CDR1 MDHEN, CDR2 SYDVKM.